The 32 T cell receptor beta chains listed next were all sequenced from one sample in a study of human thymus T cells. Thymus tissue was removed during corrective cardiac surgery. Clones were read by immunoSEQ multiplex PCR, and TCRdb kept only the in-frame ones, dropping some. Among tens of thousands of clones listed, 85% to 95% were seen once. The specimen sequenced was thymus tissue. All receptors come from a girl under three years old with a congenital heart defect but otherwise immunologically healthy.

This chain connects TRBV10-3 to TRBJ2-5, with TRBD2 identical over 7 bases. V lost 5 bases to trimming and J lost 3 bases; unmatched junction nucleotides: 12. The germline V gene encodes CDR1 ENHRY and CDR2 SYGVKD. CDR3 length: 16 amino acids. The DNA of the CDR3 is TGTGCCATCAGTTCTCCCCTTTGGGCGGGAGAAGAGACCCAGTACTTC. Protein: CAISSPLWAGEETQYF.

CDR3 coding DNA: TGTGCCAGCAGCTTAGTTTTCGGGGAGCTGTTTTTT. The encoded protein is CASSLVFGELFF. The chain has TRBV11-2 and TRBJ2-2; no clear D. The CDR3 consists of 12 residues. CDR1 is SGHAT, CDR2 FQNNGV, per germline. Trimming cost V 1 base and J 7 bases, with 4 bases left between them. The full variable domain, rest sourced from reference TRBV11-2 and TRBJ2-2, is EAGVAQSPRYKIIEKRQSVAFWCNPISGHATLYWYQQILGQGPKLLIQFQNNGVVDDSQLPKDRFSAERLKGVDSTLKIQPAKLEDSAVYLCASSLVFGELFFGEGSRLTVL.

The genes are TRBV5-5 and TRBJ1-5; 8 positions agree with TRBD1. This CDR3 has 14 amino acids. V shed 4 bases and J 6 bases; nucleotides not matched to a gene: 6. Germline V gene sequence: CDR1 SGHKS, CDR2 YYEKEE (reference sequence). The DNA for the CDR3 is TGTGCCAGCAGCCCCGGACAGGGTGCTCAGCCCCAGCATTTT. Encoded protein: CASSPGQGAQPQHF.

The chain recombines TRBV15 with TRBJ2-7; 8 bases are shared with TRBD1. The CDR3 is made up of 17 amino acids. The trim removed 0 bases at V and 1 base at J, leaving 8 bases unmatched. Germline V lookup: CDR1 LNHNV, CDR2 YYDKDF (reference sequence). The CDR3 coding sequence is TGTGCCACCAGCAGAGATAAGGGAGACAGGGGTTCCTACGAGCAGTACTTC. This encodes CATSRDKGDRGSYEQYF.

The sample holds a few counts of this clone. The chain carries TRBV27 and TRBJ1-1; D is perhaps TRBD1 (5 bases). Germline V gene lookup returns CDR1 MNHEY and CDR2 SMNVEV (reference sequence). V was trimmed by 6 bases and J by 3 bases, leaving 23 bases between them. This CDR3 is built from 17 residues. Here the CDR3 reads CASRAQGTGKADTEAFF. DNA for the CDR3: TGTGCCAGCAGGGCCCAGGGTACGGGCAAAGCGGACACTGAAGCTTTCTTT.

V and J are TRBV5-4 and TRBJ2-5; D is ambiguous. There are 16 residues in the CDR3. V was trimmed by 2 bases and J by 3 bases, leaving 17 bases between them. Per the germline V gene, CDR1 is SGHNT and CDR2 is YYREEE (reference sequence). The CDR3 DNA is TGTGCCAGCAGCTTCGGCGAGTTCCCCATAGAAGAGACCCAGTACTTC. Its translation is CASSFGEFPIEETQYF.

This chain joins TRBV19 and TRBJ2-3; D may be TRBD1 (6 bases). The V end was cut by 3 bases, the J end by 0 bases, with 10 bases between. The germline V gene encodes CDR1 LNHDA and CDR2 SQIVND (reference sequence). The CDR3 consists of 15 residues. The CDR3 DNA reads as TGTGCCAGTAGTATTCGGACAGTGAGCACAGATACGCAGTATTTT. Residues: CASSIRTVSTDTQYF.

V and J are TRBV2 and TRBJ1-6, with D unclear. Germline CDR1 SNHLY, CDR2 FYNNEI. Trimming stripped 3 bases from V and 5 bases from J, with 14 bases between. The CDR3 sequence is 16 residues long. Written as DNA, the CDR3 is TGTGCCAGCAGTGATGGGGTAGAGGTAAATAATTCACCCCTCCACTTT. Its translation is CASSDGVEVNNSPLHF.

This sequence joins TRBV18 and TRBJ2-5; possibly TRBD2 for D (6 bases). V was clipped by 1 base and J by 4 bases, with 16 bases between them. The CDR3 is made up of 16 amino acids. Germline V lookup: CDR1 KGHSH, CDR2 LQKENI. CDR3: CASSPRPWRERETQYF. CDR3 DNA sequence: TGTGCCAGCTCACCACGCCCCTGGAGGGAGCGAGAGACCCAGTACTTC.

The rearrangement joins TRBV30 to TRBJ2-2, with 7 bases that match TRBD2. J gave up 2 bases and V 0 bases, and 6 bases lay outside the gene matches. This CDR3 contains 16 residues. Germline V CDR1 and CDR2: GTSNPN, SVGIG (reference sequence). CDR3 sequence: CAWSVRLADNTGELFF. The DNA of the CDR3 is TGTGCCTGGAGTGTACGACTAGCCGATAACACCGGGGAGCTGTTTTTT.

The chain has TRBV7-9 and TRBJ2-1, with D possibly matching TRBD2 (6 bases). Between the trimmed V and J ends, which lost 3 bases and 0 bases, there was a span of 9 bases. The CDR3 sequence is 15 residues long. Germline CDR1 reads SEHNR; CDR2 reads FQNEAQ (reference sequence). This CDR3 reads CASSFGGSSYNEQFF. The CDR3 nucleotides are TGTGCCAGCAGCTTTGGGGGGAGCTCCTACAATGAGCAGTTCTTC.

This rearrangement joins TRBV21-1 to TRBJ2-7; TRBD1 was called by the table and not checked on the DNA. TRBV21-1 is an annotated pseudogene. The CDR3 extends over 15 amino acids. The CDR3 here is CASSKQGSTIYEQYF. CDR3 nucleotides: TGTGCCAGCAGCAAACAGGGGTCCACCATCTACGAGCAGTACTTC.

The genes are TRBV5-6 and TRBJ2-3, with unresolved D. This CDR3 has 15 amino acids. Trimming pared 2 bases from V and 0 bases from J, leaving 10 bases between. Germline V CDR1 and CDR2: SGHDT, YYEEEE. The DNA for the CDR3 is TGTGCCAGCAGCTTCAAGAGACCTAGCACAGATACGCAGTATTTT. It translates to CASSFKRPSTDTQYF.

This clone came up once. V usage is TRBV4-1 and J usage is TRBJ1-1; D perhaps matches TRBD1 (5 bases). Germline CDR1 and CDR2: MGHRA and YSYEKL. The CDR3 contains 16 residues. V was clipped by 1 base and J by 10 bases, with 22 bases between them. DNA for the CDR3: TGCGCCAGCAGCCAAGGCAGACAGAGTGGGGGTCGCCGAGCTTTCTTT. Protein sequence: CASSQGRQSGGRRAFF.

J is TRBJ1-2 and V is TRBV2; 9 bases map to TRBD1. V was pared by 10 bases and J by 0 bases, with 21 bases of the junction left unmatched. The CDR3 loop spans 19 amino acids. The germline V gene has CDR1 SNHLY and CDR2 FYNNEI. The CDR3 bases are TGTGCCACCCTATTGGGCCCCCGGGACAGGGATAAAGCTAACTATGGCTACACCTTC. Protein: CATLLGPRDRDKANYGYTF.

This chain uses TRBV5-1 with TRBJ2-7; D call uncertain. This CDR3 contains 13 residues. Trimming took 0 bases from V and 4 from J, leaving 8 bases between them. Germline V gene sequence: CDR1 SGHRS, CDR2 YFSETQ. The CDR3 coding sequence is TGCGCCAGCAGCTTGGGTAGTAAGTACGAGCAGTACTTC. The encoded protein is CASSLGSKYEQYF.

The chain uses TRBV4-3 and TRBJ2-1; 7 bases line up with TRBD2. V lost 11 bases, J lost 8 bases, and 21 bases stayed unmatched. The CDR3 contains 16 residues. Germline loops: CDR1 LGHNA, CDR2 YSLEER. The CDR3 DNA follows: TGCGCCGGGGGATTTGAAGAGGGAGGGCCGGGCGATGAGCAGTTCTTC. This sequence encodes CAGGFEEGGPGDEQFF.

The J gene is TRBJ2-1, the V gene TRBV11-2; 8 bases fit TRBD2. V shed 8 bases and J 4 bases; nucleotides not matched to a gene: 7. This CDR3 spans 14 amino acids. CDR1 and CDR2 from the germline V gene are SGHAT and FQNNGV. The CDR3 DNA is TGTGCCAGCGGGAGCGGGAGTATTTACAATGAGCAGTTCTTC. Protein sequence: CASGSGSIYNEQFF.

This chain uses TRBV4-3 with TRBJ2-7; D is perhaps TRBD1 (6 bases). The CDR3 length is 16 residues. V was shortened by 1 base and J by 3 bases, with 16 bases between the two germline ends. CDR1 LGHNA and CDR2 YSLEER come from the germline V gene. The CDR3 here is CASSQVEQGGGYEQYF. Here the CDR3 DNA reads TGCGCCAGCAGCCAAGTTGAACAGGGTGGTGGCTACGAGCAGTACTTC.

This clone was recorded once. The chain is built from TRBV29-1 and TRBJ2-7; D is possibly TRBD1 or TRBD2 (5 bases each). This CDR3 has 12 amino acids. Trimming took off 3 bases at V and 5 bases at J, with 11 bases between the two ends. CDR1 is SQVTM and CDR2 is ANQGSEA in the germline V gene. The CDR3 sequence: CSVERGRNEQYF. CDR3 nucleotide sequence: TGCAGCGTTGAGAGGGGTAGAAACGAGCAGTACTTC.

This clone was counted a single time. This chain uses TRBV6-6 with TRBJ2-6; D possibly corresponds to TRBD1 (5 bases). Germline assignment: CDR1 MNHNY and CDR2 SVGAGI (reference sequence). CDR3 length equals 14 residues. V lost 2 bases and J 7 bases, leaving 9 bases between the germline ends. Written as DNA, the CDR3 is TGTGCCAGCAGTTACCTAGACAGTGCCAACGTCCTGACTTTC. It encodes CASSYLDSANVLTF.

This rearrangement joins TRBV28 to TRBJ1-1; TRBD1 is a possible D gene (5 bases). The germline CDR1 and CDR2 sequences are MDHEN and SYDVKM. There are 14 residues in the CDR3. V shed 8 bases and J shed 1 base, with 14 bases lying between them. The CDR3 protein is CASSRRTRNTEAFF. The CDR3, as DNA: TGTGCCAGCTCCAGGAGGACACGGAACACTGAAGCTTTCTTT.

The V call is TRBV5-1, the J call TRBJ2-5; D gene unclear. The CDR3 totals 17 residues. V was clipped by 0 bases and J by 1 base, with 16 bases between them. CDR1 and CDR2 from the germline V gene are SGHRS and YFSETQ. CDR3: CASSLVGPQPLQETQYF. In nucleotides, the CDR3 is TGCGCCAGCAGCTTGGTCGGACCCCAGCCCCTCCAAGAGACCCAGTACTTC. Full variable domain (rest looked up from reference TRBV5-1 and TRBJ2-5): KAGVTQTPRYLIKTRGQQVTLSCSPISGHRSVSWYQQTPGQGLQFLFEYFSETQRNKGNFPGRFSGRQFSNSRSEMNVSTLELGDSALYLCASSLVGPQPLQETQYFGPGTRLLVL.

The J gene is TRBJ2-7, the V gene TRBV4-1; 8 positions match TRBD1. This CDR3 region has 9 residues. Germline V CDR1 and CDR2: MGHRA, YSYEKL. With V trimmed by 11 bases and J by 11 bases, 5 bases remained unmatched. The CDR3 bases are TGCGCCGCACCGGGACAGGAGTACTTC. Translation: CAAPGQEYF.

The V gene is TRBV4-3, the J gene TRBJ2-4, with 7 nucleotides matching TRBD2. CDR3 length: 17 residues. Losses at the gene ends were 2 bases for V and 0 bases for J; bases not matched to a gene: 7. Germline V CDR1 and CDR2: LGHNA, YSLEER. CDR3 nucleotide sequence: TGCGCCAGCAGCCAACGACTAGCTCCCCTAGCCAAAAACATTCAGTACTTC. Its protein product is CASSQRLAPLAKNIQYF.

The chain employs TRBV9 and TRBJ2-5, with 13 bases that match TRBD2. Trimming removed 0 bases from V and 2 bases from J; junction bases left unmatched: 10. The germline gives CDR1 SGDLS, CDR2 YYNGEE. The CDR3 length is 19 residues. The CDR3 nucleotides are TGTGCCAGCAGCGTAGGACCCGGGGGACTAGCGGGGCAACAAGAGACCCAGTACTTC. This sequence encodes CASSVGPGGLAGQQETQYF.

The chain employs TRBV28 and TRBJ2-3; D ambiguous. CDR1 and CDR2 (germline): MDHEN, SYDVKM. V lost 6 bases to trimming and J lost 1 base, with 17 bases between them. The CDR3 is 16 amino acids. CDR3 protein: CASSIESSRRTDTQYF. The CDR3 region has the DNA TGTGCCAGCAGCATAGAGAGCTCCCGCCGCACAGATACGCAGTATTTT.

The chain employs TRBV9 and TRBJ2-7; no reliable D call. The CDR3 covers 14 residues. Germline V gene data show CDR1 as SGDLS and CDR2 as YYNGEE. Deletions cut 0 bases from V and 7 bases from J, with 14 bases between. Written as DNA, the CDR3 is TGTGCCAGCAGCGTAGGAGGCTCCCCCTGGGAGCAGTACTTC. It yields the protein CASSVGGSPWEQYF.

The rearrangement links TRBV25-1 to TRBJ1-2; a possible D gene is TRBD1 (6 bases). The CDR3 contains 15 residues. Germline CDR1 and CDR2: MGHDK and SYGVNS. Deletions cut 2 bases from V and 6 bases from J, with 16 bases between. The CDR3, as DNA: TGTGCCAGCAGTGAAAGGGGGGAGACAGTTAATGGCTACACCTTC. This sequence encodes CASSERGETVNGYTF.

The CDR3 here is CASSRTTGEETQYF. The DNA of the CDR3 is TGTGCCAGCAGCCGGACGACAGGGGAAGAGACCCAGTACTTC. V gene TRBV7-6 combines with J gene TRBJ2-5; 8 bases match TRBD1. CDR1 SGHVS and CDR2 FNYEAQ come from the germline V gene. CDR3 length: 14 amino acids. With 5 bases clipped from V and 3 bases from J, the junction kept 5 bases outside the gene matches. Together with reference TRBV7-6 and TRBJ2-5, the CDR3 gives the full variable domain: GAGVSQSPRYKVTKRGQDVALRCDPISGHVSLYWYRQALGQGPEFLTYFNYEAQQDKSGLPNDRFSAERPEGSISTLTIQRTEQRDSAMYRCASSRTTGEETQYFGPGTRLLVL.

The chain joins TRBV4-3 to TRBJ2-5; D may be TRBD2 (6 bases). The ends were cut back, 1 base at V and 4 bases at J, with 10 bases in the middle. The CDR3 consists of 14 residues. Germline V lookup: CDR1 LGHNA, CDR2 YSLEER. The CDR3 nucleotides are TGCGCCAGCAGCCAAGTGGAGGGTAGAGAGACCCAGTACTTC. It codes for CASSQVEGRETQYF.

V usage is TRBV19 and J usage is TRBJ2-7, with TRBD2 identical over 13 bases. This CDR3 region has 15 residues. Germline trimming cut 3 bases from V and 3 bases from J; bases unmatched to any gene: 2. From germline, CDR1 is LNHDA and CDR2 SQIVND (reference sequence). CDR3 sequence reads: CASSIRTSGSYEQYF. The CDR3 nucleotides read TGTGCCAGTAGTATCCGGACTAGCGGGAGCTACGAGCAGTACTTC.